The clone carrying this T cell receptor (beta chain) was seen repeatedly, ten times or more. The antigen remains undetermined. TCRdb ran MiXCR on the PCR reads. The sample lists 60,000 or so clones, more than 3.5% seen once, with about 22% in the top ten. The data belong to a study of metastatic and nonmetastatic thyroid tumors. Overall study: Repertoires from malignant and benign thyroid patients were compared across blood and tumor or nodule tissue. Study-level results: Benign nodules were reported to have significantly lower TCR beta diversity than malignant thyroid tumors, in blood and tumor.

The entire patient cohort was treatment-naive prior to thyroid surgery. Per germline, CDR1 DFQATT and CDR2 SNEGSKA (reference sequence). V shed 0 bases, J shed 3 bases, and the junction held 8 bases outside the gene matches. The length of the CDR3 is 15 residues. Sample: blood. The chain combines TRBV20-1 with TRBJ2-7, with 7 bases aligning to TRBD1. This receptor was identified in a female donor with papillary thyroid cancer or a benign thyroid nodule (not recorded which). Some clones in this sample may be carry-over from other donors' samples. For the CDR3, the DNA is TGCAGTGCTAGAGATCCCGGGACAGAACTCTACGAGCAGTACTTC. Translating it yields CSARDPGTELYEQYF.